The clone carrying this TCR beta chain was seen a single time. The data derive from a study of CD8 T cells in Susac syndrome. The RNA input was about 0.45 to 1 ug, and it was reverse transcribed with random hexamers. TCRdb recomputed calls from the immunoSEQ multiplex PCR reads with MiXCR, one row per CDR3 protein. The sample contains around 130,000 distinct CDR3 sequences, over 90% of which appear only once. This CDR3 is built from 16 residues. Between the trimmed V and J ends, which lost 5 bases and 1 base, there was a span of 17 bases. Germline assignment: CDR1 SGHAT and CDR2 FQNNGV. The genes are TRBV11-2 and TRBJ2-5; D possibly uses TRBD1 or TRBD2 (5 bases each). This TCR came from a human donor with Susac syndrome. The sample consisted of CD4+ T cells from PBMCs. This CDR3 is CASSPRGTQGQETQYF. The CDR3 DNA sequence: TGTGCCAGCAGCCCCCGGGGAACGCAGGGCCAAGAGACCCAGTACTTC.